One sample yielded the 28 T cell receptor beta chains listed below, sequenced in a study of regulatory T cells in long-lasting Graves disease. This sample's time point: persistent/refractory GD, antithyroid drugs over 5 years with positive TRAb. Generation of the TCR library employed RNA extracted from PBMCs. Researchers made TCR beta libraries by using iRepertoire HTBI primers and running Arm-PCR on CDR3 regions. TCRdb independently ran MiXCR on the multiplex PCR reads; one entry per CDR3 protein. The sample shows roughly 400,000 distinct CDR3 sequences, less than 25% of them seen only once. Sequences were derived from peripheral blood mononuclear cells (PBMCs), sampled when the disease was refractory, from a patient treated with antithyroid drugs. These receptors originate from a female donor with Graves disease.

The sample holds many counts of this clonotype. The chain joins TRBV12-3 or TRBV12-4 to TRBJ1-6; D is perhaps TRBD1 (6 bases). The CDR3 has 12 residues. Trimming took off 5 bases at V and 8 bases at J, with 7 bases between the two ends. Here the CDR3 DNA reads TGTGCCAGCAGTCGGACAGATTCACCCCTCCACTTT. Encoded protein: CASSRTDSPLHF.

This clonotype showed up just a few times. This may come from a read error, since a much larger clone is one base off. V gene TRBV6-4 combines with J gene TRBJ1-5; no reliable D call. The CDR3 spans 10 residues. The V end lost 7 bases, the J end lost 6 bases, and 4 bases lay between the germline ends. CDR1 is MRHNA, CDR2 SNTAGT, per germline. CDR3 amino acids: CASNGQPQHF. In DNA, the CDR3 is TGTGCCAGCAACGGTCAGCCCCAGCATTTT.

The CDR3 loop is CASSYSLTEKLFF. CDR3 coding DNA: TGTGCCAGCAGCTATTCACTGACCGAAAAACTGTTTTTT. The V and J genes are TRBV7-2 and TRBJ1-4; D is undetermined. Trimming cost V 4 bases and J 8 bases, with 11 bases left between them. CDR1 is SGHTA, CDR2 FQGNSA, per germline. This CDR3 comprises 13 residues. The full variable domain, with the rest looked up from reference TRBV7-2 and TRBJ1-4, is GAGVSQSPSNKVTEKGKDVELRCDPISGHTALYWYRQSLGQGLEFLIYFQGNSAPDKSGLPSDRFSAERTGGSVSTLTIQRTQQEDSAVYLCASSYSLTEKLFFGSGTQLSVL.

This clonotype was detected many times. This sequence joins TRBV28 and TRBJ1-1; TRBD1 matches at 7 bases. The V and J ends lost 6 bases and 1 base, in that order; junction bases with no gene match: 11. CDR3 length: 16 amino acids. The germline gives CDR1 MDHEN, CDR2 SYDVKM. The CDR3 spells CASSSSGQGGNTEAFF. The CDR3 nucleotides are TGTGCCAGCAGCTCTTCGGGGCAGGGGGGGAACACTGAAGCTTTCTTT. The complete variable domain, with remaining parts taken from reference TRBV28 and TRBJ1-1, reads DVKVTQSSRYLVKRTGEKVFLECVQDMDHENMFWYRQDPGLGLRLIYFSYDVKMKEKGDIPEGYSVSREKKERFSLILESASTNQTSMYLCASSSSGQGGNTEAFFGQGTRLTVV.

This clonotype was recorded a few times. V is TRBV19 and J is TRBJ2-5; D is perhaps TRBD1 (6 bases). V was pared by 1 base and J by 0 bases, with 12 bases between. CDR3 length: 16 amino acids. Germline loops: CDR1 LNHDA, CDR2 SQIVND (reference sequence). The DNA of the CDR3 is TGTGCCAGTAGTATAGGTGGAGGACAGTACCAAGAGACCCAGTACTTC. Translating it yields CASSIGGGQYQETQYF.

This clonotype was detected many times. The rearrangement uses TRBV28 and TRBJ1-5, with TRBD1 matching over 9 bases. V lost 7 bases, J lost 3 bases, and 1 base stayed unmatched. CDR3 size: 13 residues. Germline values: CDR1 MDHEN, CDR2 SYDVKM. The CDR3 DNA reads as TGTGCCAGCAACAGGGGGCCCAATCAGCCCCAGCATTTT. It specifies CASNRGPNQPQHF.

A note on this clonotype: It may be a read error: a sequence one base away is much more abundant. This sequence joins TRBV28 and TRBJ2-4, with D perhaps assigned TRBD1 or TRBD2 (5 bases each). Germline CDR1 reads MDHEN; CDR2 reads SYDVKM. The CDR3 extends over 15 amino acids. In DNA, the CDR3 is TGTGCCAGCAGTGGACCGGGACCGATAAAAAACATTCGGTACTTC. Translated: CASSGPGPIKNIRYF.

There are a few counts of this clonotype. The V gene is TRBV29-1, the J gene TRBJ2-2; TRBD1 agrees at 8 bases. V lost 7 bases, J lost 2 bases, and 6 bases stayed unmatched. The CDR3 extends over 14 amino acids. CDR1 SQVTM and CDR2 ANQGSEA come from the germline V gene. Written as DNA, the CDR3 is TGCAGCGCAGAGACAGGGGCAAACACCGGGGAGCTGTTTTTT. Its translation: CSAETGANTGELFF.

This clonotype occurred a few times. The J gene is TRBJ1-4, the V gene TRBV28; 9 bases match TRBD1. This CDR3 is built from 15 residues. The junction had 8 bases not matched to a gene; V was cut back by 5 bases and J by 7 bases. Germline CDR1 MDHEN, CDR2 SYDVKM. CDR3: CASSPPGQGFEKLFF. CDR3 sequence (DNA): TGTGCCAGCAGTCCCCCGGGACAGGGTTTTGAAAAACTGTTTTTT.

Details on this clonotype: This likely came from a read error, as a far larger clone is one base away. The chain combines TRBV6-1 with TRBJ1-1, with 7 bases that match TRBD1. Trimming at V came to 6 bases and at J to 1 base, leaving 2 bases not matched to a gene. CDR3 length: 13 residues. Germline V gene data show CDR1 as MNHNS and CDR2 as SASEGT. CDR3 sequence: CASRGTENTEAFF. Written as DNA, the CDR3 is TGTGCCAGCAGGGGGACAGAGAACACTGAAGCTTTCTTT.

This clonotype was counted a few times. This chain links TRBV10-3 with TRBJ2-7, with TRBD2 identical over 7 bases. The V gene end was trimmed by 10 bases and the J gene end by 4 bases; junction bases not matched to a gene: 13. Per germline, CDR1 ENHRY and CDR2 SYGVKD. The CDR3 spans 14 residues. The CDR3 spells CATVAGVDGYEQYF. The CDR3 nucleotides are TGTGCCACCGTGGCGGGAGTTGATGGGTACGAGCAGTACTTC.

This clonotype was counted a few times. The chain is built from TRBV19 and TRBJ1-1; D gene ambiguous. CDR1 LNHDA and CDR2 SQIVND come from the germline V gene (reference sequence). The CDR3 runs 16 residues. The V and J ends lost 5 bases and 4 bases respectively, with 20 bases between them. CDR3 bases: TGTGCCAGTAGTCCGGGCGCGATGGGGTTTGGCACTGAAGCTTTCTTT. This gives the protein CASSPGAMGFGTEAFF.

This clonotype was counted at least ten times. This chain's CDR3 is CASRYRQGLSNQPQHF. The DNA of the CDR3 is TGTGCCAGCAGATACCGACAGGGGCTGAGCAATCAGCCCCAGCATTTT. This sequence joins TRBV6-5 and TRBJ1-5; TRBD1 matches at 8 bases. This CDR3 has 16 amino acids. Germline values: CDR1 MNHEY, CDR2 SVGAGI. V trimming: 6 bases; J trimming: 1 base; junction bases outside the gene matches: 8.

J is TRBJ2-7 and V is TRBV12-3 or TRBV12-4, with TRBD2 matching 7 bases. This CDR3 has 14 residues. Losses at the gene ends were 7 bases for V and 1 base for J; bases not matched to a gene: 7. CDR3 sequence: CASKVGGGSYEQYF. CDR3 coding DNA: TGTGCCAGCAAAGTTGGGGGGGGGTCCTACGAGCAGTACTTC.

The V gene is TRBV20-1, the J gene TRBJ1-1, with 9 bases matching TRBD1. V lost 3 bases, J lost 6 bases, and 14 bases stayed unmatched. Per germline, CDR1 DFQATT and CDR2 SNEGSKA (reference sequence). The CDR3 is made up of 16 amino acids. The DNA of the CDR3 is TGCAGTGCTAGCCCCCCGGGACAGGGCTTAAAGGCTGAAGCTTTCTTT. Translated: CSASPPGQGLKAEAFF.

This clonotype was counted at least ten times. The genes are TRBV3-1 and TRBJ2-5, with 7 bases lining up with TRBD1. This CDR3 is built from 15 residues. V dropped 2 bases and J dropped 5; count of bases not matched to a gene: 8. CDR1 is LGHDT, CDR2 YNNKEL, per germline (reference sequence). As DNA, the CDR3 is TGTGCCAGCAGCCAACCCACAGGGGTGCGGGAGACCCAGTACTTC. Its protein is CASSQPTGVRETQYF.

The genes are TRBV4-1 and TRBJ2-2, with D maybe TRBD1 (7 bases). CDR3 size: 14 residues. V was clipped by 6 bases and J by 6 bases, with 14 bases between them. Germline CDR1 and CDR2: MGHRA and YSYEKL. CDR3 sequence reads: CASRTPGGPGELFF. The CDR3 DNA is TGCGCCAGCAGAACTCCAGGGGGGCCCGGGGAGCTGTTTTTT.

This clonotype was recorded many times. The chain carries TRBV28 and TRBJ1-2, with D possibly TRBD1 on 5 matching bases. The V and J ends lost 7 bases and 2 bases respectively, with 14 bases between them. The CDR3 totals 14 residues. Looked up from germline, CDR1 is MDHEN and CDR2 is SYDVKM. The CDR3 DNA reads TGTGCCAGCAACACATGGGGGGACAACTATGGCTACACCTTC. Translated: CASNTWGDNYGYTF.

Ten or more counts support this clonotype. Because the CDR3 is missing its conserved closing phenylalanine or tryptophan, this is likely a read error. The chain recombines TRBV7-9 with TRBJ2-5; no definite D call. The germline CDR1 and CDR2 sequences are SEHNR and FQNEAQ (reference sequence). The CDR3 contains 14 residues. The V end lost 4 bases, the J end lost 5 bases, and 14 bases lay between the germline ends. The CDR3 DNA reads TGTGCCAGCAGCTGGGCAATGTTGGGGGAGACCCAGTACCTC. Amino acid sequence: CASSWAMLGETQYL.

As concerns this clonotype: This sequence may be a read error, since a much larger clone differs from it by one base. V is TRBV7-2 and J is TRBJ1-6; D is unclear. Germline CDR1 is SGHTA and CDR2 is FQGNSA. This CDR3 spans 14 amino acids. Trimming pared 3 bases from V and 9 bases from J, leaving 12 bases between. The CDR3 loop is CASSFRSTASPLHF. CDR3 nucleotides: TGTGCCAGCAGCTTTAGGTCCACGGCTTCACCCCTCCACTTT.

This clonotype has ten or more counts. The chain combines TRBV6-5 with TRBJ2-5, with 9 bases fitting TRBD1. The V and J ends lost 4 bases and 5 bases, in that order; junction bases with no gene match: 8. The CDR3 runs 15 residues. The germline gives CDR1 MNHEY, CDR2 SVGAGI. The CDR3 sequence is CASSLQGAWGETQYF. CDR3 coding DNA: TGTGCCAGCAGTTTACAGGGGGCCTGGGGGGAGACCCAGTACTTC.

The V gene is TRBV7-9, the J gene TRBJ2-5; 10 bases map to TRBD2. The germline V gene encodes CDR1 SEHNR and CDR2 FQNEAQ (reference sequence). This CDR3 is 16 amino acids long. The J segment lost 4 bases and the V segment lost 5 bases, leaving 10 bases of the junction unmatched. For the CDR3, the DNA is TGTGCCAGCAGCCCCCCCGAGGGACTAGCGAGAGAGACCCAGTACTTC. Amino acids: CASSPPEGLARETQYF.

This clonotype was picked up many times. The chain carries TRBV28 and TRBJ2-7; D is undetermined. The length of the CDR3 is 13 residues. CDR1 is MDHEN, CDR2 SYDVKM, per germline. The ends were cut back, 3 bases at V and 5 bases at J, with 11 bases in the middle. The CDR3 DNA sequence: TGTGCCAGCAGTTTGTGGAGAATCGACGAGCAGTACTTC. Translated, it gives CASSLWRIDEQYF. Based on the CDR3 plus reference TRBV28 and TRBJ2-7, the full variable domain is DVKVTQSSRYLVKRTGEKVFLECVQDMDHENMFWYRQDPGLGLRLIYFSYDVKMKEKGDIPEGYSVSREKKERFSLILESASTNQTSMYLCASSLWRIDEQYFGPGTRLTVT.

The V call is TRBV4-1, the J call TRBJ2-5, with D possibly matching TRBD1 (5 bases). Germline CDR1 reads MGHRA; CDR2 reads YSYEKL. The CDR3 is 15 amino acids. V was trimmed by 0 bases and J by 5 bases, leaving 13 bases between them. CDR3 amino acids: CASSQEGQPLETQYF. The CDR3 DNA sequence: TGCGCCAGCAGCCAAGAGGGGCAACCGCTGGAGACCCAGTACTTC.

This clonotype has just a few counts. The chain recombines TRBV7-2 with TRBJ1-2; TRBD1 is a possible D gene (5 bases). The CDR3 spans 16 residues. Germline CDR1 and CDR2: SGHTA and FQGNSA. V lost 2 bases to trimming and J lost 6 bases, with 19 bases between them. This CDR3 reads CASSLIGRGGPNGYTF. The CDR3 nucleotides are TGTGCCAGCAGCTTAATCGGTCGTGGGGGTCCGAATGGCTACACCTTC.

This CDR3 reads CSVGLEGGSYNEQFF. The DNA of the CDR3 is TGCAGCGTCGGCTTGGAGGGAGGTTCCTACAATGAGCAGTTCTTC. The V call is TRBV29-1, the J call TRBJ2-1; maybe TRBD2 (6 bases). The ends were cut back, 6 bases at V and 1 base at J, with 16 bases in the middle. The CDR3 length is 15 residues. CDR1 and CDR2 (germline): SQVTM, ANQGSEA.

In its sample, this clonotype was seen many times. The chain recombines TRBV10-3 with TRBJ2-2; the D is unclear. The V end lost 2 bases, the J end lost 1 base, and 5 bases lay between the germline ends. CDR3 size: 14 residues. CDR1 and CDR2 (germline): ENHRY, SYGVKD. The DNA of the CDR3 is TGTGCCATCAGTGAGCTGTTGAACACCGGGGAGCTGTTTTTT. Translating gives CAISELLNTGELFF.

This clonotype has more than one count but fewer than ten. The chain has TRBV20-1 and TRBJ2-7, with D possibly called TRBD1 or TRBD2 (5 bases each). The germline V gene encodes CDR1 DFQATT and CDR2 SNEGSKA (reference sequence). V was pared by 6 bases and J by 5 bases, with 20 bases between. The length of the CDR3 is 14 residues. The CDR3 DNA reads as TGCAGTGCCCCCTCTTCGGGGCCGGTAGACGAGCAGTACTTC. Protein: CSAPSSGPVDEQYF.